This is a list of T cell receptor beta chains from one sample in a study of blood T cell repertoires in COVID-19. Generated by immunoSEQ multiplex PCR, the TCRdb table keeps only in-frame clones and is missing some. The data hold 80,000 to 95,000 clones, with around 81% observed a single time. The sample consisted of peripheral blood. These receptors all come from an older man with COVID-19, enrolled during active disease. Each CDR3 is given without its conserved first and last residue. The D gene is left open where the match is weak.

D gene: TRBD1
V gene: TRBV7-8
J gene: TRBJ2-1
CDR3 protein: ASSLGQGLSYNEQF

D gene: .
V gene: TRBV7-3
J gene: TRBJ2-3
CDR3 protein: ASSLVGGGASTDTQY

D gene: .
V gene: TRBV24-1
J gene: TRBJ1-1
CDR3 protein: ATRGGRDMNTEAF

D gene: TRBD1
V gene: TRBV18
J gene: TRBJ2-7
CDR3 protein: ASSPPGTGFSGYEQY

D gene: TRBD1
V gene: TRBV28
J gene: TRBJ1-5
CDR3 protein: ATYSVLQGASQPQH

D gene: .
V gene: TRBV3-1/TRBV3-2
J gene: TRBJ2-7
CDR3 protein: ASSLRDSGSYEQY

D gene: .
V gene: TRBV5-5
J gene: TRBJ2-1
CDR3 protein: ASSLALQDIYNEQF

D gene: TRBD2
V gene: TRBV6-5
J gene: TRBJ2-3
CDR3 protein: ASRTSGFDTQY

D gene: .
V gene: TRBV13
J gene: TRBJ1-3
CDR3 protein: ASSFGGSSGNTIY

D gene: TRBD1
V gene: TRBV7-8
J gene: TRBJ2-7
CDR3 protein: ASRETGGSSYEQY

D gene: .
V gene: TRBV4-2
J gene: TRBJ1-6
CDR3 protein: ASSQVRRGPFNSPLH

D gene: TRBD1
V gene: TRBV3-1/TRBV3-2
J gene: TRBJ2-7
CDR3 protein: ASSQDRDSSYEQY

D gene: TRBD1
V gene: TRBV19
J gene: TRBJ2-7
CDR3 protein: ASSAGTGVYEQY